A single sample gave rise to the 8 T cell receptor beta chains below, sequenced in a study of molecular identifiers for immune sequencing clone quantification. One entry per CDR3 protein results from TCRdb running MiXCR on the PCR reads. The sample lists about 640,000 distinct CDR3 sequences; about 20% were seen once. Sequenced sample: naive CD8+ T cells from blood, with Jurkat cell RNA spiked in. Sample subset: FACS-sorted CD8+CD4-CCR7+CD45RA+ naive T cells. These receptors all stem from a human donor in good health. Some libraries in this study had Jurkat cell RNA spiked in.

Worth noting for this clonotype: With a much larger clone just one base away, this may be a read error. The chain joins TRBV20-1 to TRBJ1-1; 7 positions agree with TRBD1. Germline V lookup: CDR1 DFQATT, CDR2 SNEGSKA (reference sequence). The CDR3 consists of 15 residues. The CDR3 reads CSARDRDSLNTETFF. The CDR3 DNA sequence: TGCAGTGCTAGAGATAGGGACAGCCTGAACACTGAAACTTTCTTT.

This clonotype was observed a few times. The CDR3 here is CASSSRLAGYNEQFF. The CDR3 coding sequence is TGTGCCAGCAGCTCCCGACTAGCGGGGTACAATGAGCAGTTCTTC. The chain recombines TRBV5-6 with TRBJ2-1; 11 positions match TRBD2. The CDR3 has 15 amino acids. Looked up from germline, CDR1 is SGHDT and CDR2 is YYEEEE. With 3 bases clipped from V and 4 bases from J, the junction kept 3 bases outside the gene matches.

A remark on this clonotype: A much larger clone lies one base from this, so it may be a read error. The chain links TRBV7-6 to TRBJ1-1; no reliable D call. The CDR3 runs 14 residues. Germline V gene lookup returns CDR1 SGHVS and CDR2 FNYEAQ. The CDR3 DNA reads TGTGTCAGCAGCTTAAGGATTGGGCCCACTGAAGCTTTCTTT. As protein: CVSSLRIGPTEAFF.

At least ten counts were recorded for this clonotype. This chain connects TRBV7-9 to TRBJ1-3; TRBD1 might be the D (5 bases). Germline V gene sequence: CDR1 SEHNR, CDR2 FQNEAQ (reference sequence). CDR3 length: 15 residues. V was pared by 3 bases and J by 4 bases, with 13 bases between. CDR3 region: CASSFYDSAGNTIYF. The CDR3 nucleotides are TGTGCCAGCAGCTTCTACGACAGTGCCGGAAACACCATATATTTT.

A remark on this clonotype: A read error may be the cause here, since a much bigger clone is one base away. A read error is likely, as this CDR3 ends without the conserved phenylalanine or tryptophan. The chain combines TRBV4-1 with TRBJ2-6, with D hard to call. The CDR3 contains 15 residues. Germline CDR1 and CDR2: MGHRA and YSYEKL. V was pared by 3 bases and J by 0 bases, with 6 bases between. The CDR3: CASSQADSGANVLTS. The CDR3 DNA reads TGCGCCAGCAGCCAGGCGGACTCTGGGGCCAACGTCCTGACTTCC.

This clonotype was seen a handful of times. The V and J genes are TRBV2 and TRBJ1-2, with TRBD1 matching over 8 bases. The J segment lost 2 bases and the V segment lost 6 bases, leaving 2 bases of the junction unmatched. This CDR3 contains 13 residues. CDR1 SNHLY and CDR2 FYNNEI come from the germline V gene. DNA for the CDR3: TGTGCCAGCAGGGACAGGGTAAACTATGGCTACACCTTC. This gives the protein CASRDRVNYGYTF.

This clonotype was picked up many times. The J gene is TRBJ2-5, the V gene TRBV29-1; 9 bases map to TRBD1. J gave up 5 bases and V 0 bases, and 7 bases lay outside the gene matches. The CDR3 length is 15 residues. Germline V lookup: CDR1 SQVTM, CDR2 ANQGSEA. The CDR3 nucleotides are TGCAGCGTTGAAGATTGGACAGGGGAGTTGGAGACCCAGTACTTC. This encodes CSVEDWTGELETQYF.

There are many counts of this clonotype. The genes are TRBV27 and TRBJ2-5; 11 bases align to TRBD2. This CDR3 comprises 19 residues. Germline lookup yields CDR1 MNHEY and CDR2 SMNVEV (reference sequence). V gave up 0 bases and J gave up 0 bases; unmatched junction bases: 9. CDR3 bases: TGTGCCAGCAGTTTATCCGGGGTAGCGGGAGGGCCAAACCAAGAGACCCAGTACTTC. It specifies CASSLSGVAGGPNQETQYF.